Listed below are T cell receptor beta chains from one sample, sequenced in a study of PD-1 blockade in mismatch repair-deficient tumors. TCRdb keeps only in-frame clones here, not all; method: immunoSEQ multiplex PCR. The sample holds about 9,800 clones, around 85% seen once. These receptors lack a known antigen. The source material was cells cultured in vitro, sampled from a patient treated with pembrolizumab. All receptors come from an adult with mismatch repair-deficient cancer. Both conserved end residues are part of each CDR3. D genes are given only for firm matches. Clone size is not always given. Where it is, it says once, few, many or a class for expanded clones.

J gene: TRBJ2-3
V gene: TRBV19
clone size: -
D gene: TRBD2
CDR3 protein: CASRTSGYTDTQYF
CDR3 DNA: TGTGCCAGTAGGACTAGCGGATACACAGATACGCAGTATTTT

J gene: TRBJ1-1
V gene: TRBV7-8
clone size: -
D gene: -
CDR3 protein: CASSSTVNTEAFF
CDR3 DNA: TGTGCCAGCAGCTCGACAGTGAACACTGAAGCTTTCTTT

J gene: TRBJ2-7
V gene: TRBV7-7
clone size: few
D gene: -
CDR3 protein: CASSFGTDYEQYF
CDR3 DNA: TGTGCTAGCAGCTTCGGCACCGACTACGAGCAGTACTTC

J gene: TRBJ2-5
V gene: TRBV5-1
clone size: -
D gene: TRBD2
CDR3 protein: CASSLVGTSGETQYF
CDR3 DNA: TGCGCCAGCAGCTTGGTCGGGACTAGCGGAGAGACCCAGTACTTC

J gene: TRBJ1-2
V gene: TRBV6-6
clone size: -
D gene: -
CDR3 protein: CASISPVLYGYTF
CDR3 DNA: TGTGCCAGCATTTCACCCGTCCTATATGGCTACACCTTC

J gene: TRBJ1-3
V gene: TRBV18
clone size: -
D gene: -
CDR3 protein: CASSRDGPLNGNTIYF
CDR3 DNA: TGTGCCAGCTCTCGGGACGGCCCTCTAAACGGAAACACCATATATTTT

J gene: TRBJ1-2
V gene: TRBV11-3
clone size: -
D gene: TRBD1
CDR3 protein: CASSLEAGGNYGYTF
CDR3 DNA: TGTGCCAGCAGCTTAGAGGCAGGGGGAAACTATGGCTACACCTTC

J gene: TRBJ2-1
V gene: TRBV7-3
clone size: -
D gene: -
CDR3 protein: CASSLTSGYYNEQFF
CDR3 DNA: TGTGCCAGCAGCTTAACTAGCGGATACTACAATGAGCAGTTCTTC

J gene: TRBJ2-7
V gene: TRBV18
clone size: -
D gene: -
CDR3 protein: CASSLDHREQYF
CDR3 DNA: TGTGCCAGCTCCCTAGACCACCGCGAGCAGTACTTC

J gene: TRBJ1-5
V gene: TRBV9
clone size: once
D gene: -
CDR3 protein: CASSPTTGMGQPQHF
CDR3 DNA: TGTGCCAGCAGCCCTACTACAGGGATGGGCCAGCCCCAGCATTTT

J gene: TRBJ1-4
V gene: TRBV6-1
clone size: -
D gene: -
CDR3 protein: CASSPRGQANEKLFF
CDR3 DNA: TGTGCCAGCAGCCCCAGGGGACAAGCTAATGAAAAACTGTTTTTT

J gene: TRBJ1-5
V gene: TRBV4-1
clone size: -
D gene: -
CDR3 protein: CASSSWEDNQPQHF
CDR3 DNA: TGCGCCAGCAGTAGCTGGGAAGACAATCAGCCCCAGCATTTT

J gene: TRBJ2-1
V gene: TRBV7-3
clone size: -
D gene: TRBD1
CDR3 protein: CASSPVGTGYNEQFF
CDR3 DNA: TGTGCCAGCAGCCCCGTCGGGACAGGGTACAATGAGCAGTTCTTC

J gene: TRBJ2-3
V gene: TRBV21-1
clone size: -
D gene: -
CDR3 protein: CASSKVTVRHSRSTDTQYF
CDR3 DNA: TGTGCCAGCAGCAAAGTGACGGTAAGACACAGCAGAAGCACAGATACGCAGTATTTT

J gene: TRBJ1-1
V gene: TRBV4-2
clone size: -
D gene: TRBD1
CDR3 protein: CASSRPTGEGTEAFF
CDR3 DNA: TGTGCCAGCAGCCGACCAACAGGGGAGGGTACTGAAGCTTTCTTT

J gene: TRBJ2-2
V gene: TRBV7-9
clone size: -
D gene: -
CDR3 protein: CASSTLAPNTGELFF
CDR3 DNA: TGTGCCAGCAGCACACTAGCACCGAACACCGGGGAGCTGTTTTTT